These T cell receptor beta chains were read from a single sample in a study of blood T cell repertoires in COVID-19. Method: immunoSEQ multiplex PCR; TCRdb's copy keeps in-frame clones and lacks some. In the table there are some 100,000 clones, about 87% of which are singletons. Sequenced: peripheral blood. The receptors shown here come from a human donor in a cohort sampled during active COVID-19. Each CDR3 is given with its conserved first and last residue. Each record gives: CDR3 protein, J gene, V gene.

CASSKTVIFTDTQYF | TRBJ2-3 | TRBV6-5
CASSPRTGEGETQYF | TRBJ2-5 | TRBV5-5
CASTPRVQETQYF | TRBJ2-5 | TRBV6-6
CASSPAAGRDTQYF | TRBJ2-3 | TRBV4-3
CASSSGLGETQYF | TRBJ2-5 | TRBV5-4
CASSTLLAGEQFF | TRBJ2-1 | TRBV19
CASSLGASGGTDTQYF | TRBJ2-3 | TRBV7-6
CASSFTGGYTGELFF | TRBJ2-2 | TRBV7-2
CASSFETGLEQYF | TRBJ2-7 | TRBV7-9
CASSYAAAGGEQYF | TRBJ2-7 | TRBV6-2/TRBV6-3
CASSSRGVIGNTIYF | TRBJ1-3 | TRBV7-9
CASSQSRGNEQFF | TRBJ2-1 | TRBV4-2
CASSRNRGEHSYNEQFF | TRBJ2-1 | TRBV11-2
CASSRQGLILEAFF | TRBJ1-1 | TRBV19
CASREDRVREKLFF | TRBJ1-4 | TRBV6-5
CASSQGTATNYGYTF | TRBJ1-2 | TRBV3-1/TRBV3-2
CASSETWGVGQPQHF | TRBJ1-5 | TRBV10-2
CASSLGLDLETQYF | TRBJ2-5 | TRBV11-2
CASSESQRGRDNEQFF | TRBJ2-1 | TRBV25-1
CASRTGGTNTEAFF | TRBJ1-1 | TRBV6-5
CASSQGKRLAGLKETQYF | TRBJ2-5 | TRBV4-2
CASSMKGGSTEAFF | TRBJ1-1 | TRBV19
CASSLGAGAYNEQFF | TRBJ2-1 | TRBV11-3
CASSTSTGTYNEQFF | TRBJ2-1 | TRBV19
CASRRGGSGTEAFF | TRBJ1-1 | TRBV28
CASSSRSGQNTEAFF | TRBJ1-1 | TRBV7-9
CASSPRAETYGYTF | TRBJ1-2 | TRBV18
CASSAYEGVSYNEQFF | TRBJ2-1 | TRBV2
CASSQDRGSGYTF | TRBJ1-2 | TRBV28
CASGTRAGRSYGYTF | TRBJ1-2 | TRBV6-5
CASSLRQSSYNSPLHF | TRBJ1-6 | TRBV9
CASSPLWVADTQYF | TRBJ2-3 | TRBV7-9
CASSIPGGEQYF | TRBJ2-7 | TRBV19
CASSLAGGWAEAFF | TRBJ1-1 | TRBV5-6
CASSSGLGPEAFF | TRBJ1-1 | TRBV19
CASSPDRGSPLHF | TRBJ1-6 | TRBV25-1
CASSLSSGGRSGEQYF | TRBJ2-7 | TRBV5-1
CASSSMPGQATDTQYF | TRBJ2-3 | TRBV7-6
CASSPRGGEIRPYEQYF | TRBJ2-7 | TRBV7-9
CATSREPGLEGYTF | TRBJ1-2 | TRBV15
CASSLRGLTQDTQYF | TRBJ2-3 | TRBV5-1
CASSYWGDLQETQYF | TRBJ2-5 | TRBV6-2/TRBV6-3
CASSLPTARNAEAFF | TRBJ1-1 | TRBV4-1
CASSRRDSTDTQYF | TRBJ2-3 | TRBV18
CASSPVVGFGNEQFF | TRBJ2-1 | TRBV5-1
CSARFQGYTF | TRBJ1-2 | TRBV20-1
CASQDRENQPQHF | TRBJ1-5 | TRBV25-1
CASSQKLGPGLNEKLFF | TRBJ1-4 | TRBV5-4
CASSLQGAKDTQYF | TRBJ2-3 | TRBV7-8
CASSQKQGASEAFF | TRBJ1-1 | TRBV7-8
CASSPTGKSYGYTF | TRBJ1-2 | TRBV7-9
CASSELVRVVPTEAFF | TRBJ1-1 | TRBV2
CASGSEVDLGTEAFF | TRBJ1-1 | TRBV6-8
CASSPRENYGYTF | TRBJ1-2 | TRBV5-1
CAMRKATTGNTEAFF | TRBJ1-1 | TRBV10-3